Below, 12 T cell receptor beta chains from the same sample are listed, as sequenced in a study of T cell responses to AZD1222 COVID-19 vaccine. Generated by immunoSEQ multiplex PCR, the TCRdb table keeps only in-frame clones and is missing some. The table has about 50,000 clones, roughly three quarters seen once. This sample comprised peripheral blood, obtained 28 days after the second AZD1222 dose. Receptors were obtained from an adult who received the AZD1222 COVID-19 vaccine.

This chain connects TRBV27 to TRBJ2-3; D remains unclear. Germline CDR1 MNHEY, CDR2 SMNVEV (reference sequence). The CDR3 has 14 amino acids. V lost 3 bases and J 5 bases, leaving 12 bases between the germline ends. CDR3: CASSLVSAVDTQYF. The DNA of the CDR3 is TGTGCCAGCAGTTTGGTGAGCGCCGTAGATACGCAGTATTTT.

This chain connects TRBV5-1 to TRBJ1-1; TRBD1 aligns across 7 bases. Germline values: CDR1 SGHRS, CDR2 YFSETQ. V gave up 4 bases and J gave up 0 bases; unmatched junction bases: 6. The CDR3 sequence is 15 residues long. As DNA, the CDR3 is TGCGCCAGCAGCGCAGTGACAGGGATGAACACTGAAGCTTTCTTT. This translates into CASSAVTGMNTEAFF.

The chain is built from TRBV2 and TRBJ2-7; possible D gene TRBD1, 6 bases. The V end was cut by 6 bases, the J end by 6 bases, with 15 bases between. The CDR3 covers 13 residues. Germline V gene data show CDR1 as SNHLY and CDR2 as FYNNEI. CDR3 coding DNA: TGTGCCAGCAGCCAGGGGCTGAAGGTCGAGCAGTACTTC. Its translation is CASSQGLKVEQYF.

The V and J genes are TRBV7-8 and TRBJ1-2; no reliable D call. The CDR3 is 12 amino acids. CDR1 SGHVS and CDR2 FQNEAQ come from the germline V gene. V was cut by 1 base and J by 8 bases, with 8 bases left in between. The CDR3 bases are TGTGCCAGCAGCTTAGACGGGAGGGGCTACACCTTC. It specifies CASSLDGRGYTF. Drawing the rest from reference TRBV7-8 and TRBJ1-2, the complete variable domain is GAGVSQSPRYKVAKRGQDVALRCDPISGHVSLFWYQQALGQGPEFLTYFQNEAQLDKSGLPSDRFFAERPEGSVSTLKIQRTQQEDSAVYLCASSLDGRGYTFGSGTRLTVV.

The chain combines TRBV5-6 with TRBJ1-1; D might be TRBD1 (6 bases). The CDR3 extends over 14 amino acids. V lost 5 bases, J lost 2 bases, and 13 bases lay in between. CDR1 is SGHDT and CDR2 is YYEEEE in the germline V gene. DNA of the CDR3: TGTGCCAGCAGTCTGGACAGTTTCAACACTGAAGCTTTCTTT. It encodes CASSLDSFNTEAFF.

This clone was picked up a small number of times. V is TRBV10-3 and J is TRBJ1-4; D is unresolved. This CDR3 has 13 amino acids. Per the germline V gene, CDR1 is ENHRY and CDR2 is SYGVKD. V was trimmed by 0 bases and J by 7 bases, leaving 6 bases between them. The CDR3: CAISESLGEKLFF. Here the CDR3 DNA reads TGTGCCATCAGTGAGTCTTTAGGTGAAAAACTGTTTTTT.

This rearrangement joins TRBV7-8 to TRBJ1-2; 8 nucleotides match TRBD1. Germline V gene lookup returns CDR1 SGHVS and CDR2 FQNEAQ. Trimming cost V 3 bases and J 6 bases; bases outside gene matches: 3. The CDR3 runs 13 residues. CDR3 amino acids: CASSFDRGDGYTF. CDR3 coding DNA: TGTGCCAGCAGCTTCGACAGGGGTGATGGCTACACCTTC.

The rearrangement joins TRBV6-2 or TRBV6-3 to TRBJ2-3; a weak D match, TRBD1 (5 bases). Trimming cost V 5 bases and J 0 bases, with 12 bases left between them. Germline V lookup: CDR1 MNHEY, CDR2 SVGEGT. CDR3 length: 15 residues. This CDR3 is CASSDLRVSTDTQYF. The CDR3 DNA sequence: TGTGCCAGCAGTGACCTCAGGGTGAGCACAGATACGCAGTATTTT.

The chain uses TRBV9 and TRBJ2-2; 11 bases are a match to TRBD1. The CDR3 totals 16 residues. J was trimmed by 7 bases and V by 0 bases; bases with no gene match: 5. The germline CDR1 and CDR2 sequences are SGDLS and YYNGEE. CDR3 protein: CASSVAMGQGDGELFF. The CDR3 DNA reads TGTGCCAGCAGCGTAGCTATGGGACAGGGGGACGGGGAGCTGTTTTTT.

The V gene is TRBV7-2, the J gene TRBJ1-3; possibly TRBD1 for D (5 bases). Trimming pared 5 bases from V and 13 bases from J, leaving 18 bases between. The CDR3 covers 13 residues. Germline CDR1 reads SGHTA; CDR2 reads FQGNSA. The CDR3, as DNA: TGTGCCAGCAGCCTAGGGGAGGGCGGGGTAATATATTTT. It is translated as CASSLGEGGVIYF.

The chain has TRBV6-1 and TRBJ2-2; D is possibly TRBD1 (6 bases). The CDR3 loop spans 15 amino acids. V lost 3 bases and J lost 2, with 10 bases in between. From germline, CDR1 is MNHNS and CDR2 SASEGT. In DNA, the CDR3 is TGTGCCAGCAGTGACGGGACAACTAACACCGGGGAGCTGTTTTTT. This translates into CASSDGTTNTGELFF.

V gene TRBV5-6 combines with J gene TRBJ1-1, with D uncertain. Trimming took off 4 bases at V and 0 bases at J, with 13 bases between the two ends. Germline CDR1 reads SGHDT; CDR2 reads YYEEEE. This CDR3 is 15 amino acids long. CDR3 bases: TGTGCCAGCAGCCCTCTGACGGCAATGAACACTGAAGCTTTCTTT. This translates into CASSPLTAMNTEAFF. Looking up the rest from reference TRBV5-6 and TRBJ1-1 gives the full variable domain: DAGVTQSPTHLIKTRGQQVTLRCSPKSGHDTVSWYQQALGQGPQFIFQYYEEEERQRGNFPDRFSGHQFPNYSSELNVNALLLGDSALYLCASSPLTAMNTEAFFGQGTRLTVV.